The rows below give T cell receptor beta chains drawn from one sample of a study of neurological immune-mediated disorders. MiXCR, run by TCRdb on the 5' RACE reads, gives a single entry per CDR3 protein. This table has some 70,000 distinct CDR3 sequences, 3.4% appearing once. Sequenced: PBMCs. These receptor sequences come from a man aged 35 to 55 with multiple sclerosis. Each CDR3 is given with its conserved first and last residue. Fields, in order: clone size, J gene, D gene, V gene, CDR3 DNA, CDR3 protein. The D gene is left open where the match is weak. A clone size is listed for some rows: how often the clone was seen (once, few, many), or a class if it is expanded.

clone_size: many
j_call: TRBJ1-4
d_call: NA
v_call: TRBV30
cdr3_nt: TGTGCCTGGAGTGAGGAGGATGGTGAAAAACTGTTTTTT
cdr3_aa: CAWSEEDGEKLFF

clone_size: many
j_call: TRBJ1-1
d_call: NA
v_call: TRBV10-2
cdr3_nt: TGCGCCAGCAGTGATATTGTCGACAGACACACTGAAGCTTTCTTT
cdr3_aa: CASSDIVDRHTEAFF

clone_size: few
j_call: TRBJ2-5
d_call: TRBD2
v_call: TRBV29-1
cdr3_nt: TGCAGCGTTGAGCTCCGGGAGGCGGGGGAGACCCAGTACTTC
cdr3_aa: CSVELREAGETQYF

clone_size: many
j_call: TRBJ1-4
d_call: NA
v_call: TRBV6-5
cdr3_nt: TGTGCCAGCAGGGGGGCTGCAACTAATGAAAAACTGTTTTTT
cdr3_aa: CASRGAATNEKLFF

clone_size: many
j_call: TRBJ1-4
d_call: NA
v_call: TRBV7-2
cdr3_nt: TGTGCCAGCAGCTTGGGGTGGGGAGTAAGGGAAAAACTGTTTTTT
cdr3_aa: CASSLGWGVREKLFF

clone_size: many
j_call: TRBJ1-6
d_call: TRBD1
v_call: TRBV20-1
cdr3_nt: TGCAGTGCTAGGCCGACAGGGGACACCTATAATTCACCCCTCCACTTT
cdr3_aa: CSARPTGDTYNSPLHF

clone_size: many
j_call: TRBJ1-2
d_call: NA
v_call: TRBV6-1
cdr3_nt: TGTGCCAGCAGTATGAGGGGCGACTATGGCTACACCTTC
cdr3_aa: CASSMRGDYGYTF

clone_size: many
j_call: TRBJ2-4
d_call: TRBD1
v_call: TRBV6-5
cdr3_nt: TGTGCCAGCAGTTACACAAGGACAGGACACCTTCAGTACTTC
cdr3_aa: CASSYTRTGHLQYF

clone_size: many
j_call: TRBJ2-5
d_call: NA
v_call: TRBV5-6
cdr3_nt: TGTGCCAGCAGCCTCCGGGAGACCCAGTACTTC
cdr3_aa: CASSLRETQYF

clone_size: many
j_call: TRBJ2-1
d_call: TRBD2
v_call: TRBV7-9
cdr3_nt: TGTGCCACCCCCGCCACGCTAGCGGACGCCTACAATGAGCAGTTCTTC
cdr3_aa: CATPATLADAYNEQFF

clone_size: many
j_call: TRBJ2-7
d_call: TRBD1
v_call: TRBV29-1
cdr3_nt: TGCAGCGTCCTAGAAGGGGGACAGTATTACGAGCAGTACTTC
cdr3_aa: CSVLEGGQYYEQYF

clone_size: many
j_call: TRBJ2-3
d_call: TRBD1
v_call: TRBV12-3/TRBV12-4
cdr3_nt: TGTGCCAGCAGTCCCGGACAGGGCCCAGATACGCAGTATTTT
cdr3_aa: CASSPGQGPDTQYF

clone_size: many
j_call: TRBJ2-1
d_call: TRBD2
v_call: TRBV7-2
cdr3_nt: TGTGCCAGCAGCTTAATGTTAGCGGGAGTCAATGAGCAGTTCTTC
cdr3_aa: CASSLMLAGVNEQFF

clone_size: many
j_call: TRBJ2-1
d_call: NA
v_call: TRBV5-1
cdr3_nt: TGCGCCAGCAGCTTGGCCAATGAGCAGTTCTTC
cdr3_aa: CASSLANEQFF

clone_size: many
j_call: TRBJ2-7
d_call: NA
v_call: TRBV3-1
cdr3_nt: TGTGCCAGCACCTTCGGCAGGGACTACGAGCAGTACTTC
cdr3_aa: CASTFGRDYEQYF

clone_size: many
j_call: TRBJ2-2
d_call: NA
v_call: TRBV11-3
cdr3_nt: TGTGCCAGCAGCCGCCCGGGAACCGGGGAGCTGTTTTTT
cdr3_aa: CASSRPGTGELFF

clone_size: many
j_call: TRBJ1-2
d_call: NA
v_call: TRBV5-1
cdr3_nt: TGCGCCAGCAGCGGCCTGACAGACCCCGGGGTGTATGGCTACACCTTC
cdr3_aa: CASSGLTDPGVYGYTF

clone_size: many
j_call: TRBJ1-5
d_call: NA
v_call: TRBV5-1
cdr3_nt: TGCGCCAGCTTCCGGGGCGATAGCAATCAGCCCCAGCATTTT
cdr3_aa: CASFRGDSNQPQHF

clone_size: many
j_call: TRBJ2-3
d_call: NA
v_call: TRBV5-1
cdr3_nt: TGCGCCAGCAGCTCGGCAGATAGCACAGATACGCAGTATTTT
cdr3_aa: CASSSADSTDTQYF

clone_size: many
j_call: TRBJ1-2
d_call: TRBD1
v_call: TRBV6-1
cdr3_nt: TGTGCCAGCGGGCACAGGGGATCGTTCGATGGCTACACCTTC
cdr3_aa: CASGHRGSFDGYTF

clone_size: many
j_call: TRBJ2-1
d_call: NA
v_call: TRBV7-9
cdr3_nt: TGTGCCAGCAGCTCCTTTTCAGGGGGGGGTTTCAATGAGCAGTTCTTC
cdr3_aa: CASSSFSGGGFNEQFF

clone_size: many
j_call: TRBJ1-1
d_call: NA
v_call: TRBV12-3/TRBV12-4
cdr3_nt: TGTGCCAGCAGTCCACCTCGACTCGTGGGCACTGAAGCTTTCTTT
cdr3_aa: CASSPPRLVGTEAFF

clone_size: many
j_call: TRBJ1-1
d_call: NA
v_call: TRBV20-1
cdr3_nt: TGCAGTCCTCGGAGTGGGGACGGGGCCACTGAAGCTTTCTTT
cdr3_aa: CSPRSGDGATEAFF

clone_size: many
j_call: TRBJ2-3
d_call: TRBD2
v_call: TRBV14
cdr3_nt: TGTGCCAGCAGCCGGGACTACACAGATACGCAGTATTTT
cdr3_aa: CASSRDYTDTQYF

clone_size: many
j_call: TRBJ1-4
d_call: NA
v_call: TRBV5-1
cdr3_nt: TGCGCCAGCAATCCCGGGGAGCTTAATGAAAAACTGTTTTTT
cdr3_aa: CASNPGELNEKLFF

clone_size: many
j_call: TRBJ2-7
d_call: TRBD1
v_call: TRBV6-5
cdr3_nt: TGTGCCAGCAGCCCCGGACAGGGCCTATCCTACGAGCAGTACTTC
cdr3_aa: CASSPGQGLSYEQYF

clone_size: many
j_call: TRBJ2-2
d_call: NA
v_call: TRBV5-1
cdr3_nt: TGCGCCAGCAGCTTGGCCCGGGAAACCGGGGAGCTGTTTTTT
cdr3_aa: CASSLARETGELFF

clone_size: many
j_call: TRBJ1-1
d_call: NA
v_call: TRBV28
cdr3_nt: TGTGCCAGCAGTTTAGGCCGAGCGCGGGGGGCCACTGAAGCTTTCTTT
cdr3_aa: CASSLGRARGATEAFF

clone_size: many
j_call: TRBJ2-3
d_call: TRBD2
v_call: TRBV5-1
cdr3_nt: TGCGCCAGCAGGGCACTAGCGGAAGGCACAGATACGCAGTATTTT
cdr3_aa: CASRALAEGTDTQYF

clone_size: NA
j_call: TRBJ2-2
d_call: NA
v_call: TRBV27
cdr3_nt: TGTGCCAGCAGTGTGTGGGGGGACACCGGGGAGCTGTTTTTT
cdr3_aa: CASSVWGDTGELFF

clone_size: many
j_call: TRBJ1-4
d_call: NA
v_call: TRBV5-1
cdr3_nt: TGCGCCAGCAGGAGAACAGGACAGACGGCAACTAATGAAAAACTGTTTTTT
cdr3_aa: CASRRTGQTATNEKLFF

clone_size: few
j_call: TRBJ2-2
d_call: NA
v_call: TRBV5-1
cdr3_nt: TGCGCCAGCAGCTTGCAAATCAAGATGGACACCGGGGAGCTGTTTTTT
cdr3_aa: CASSLQIKMDTGELFF